A single sample is the source of the 12 T cell receptor beta chains below, sequenced in a study of cytomegalovirus exposure and HLA in healthy donors. PCR amplification relied on 60 Vbeta primers (plus 13 Jbeta primers). TCRdb's table, derived via immunoSEQ multiplex PCR, lists solely in-frame clones and lacks some. The profile shows around 130,000 clones, around 84% of them singletons. Sequenced material: PBMCs. The receptors come from a woman between 18 and 29 years old in good health and CMV-seropositive.

The CDR3 region has the DNA TGTGCCAGCAGCCCCCGGACACCCACAGATACGCAGTATTTT. This encodes CASSPRTPTDTQYF. The V call is TRBV14, the J call TRBJ2-3; TRBD1 is a possible D gene (5 bases). Per germline, CDR1 SGHDN and CDR2 FVKESK. V gave up 4 bases and J gave up 2 bases, with 10 bases separating them. The CDR3 consists of 14 residues.

V gene TRBV4-1 combines with J gene TRBJ2-5; D ambiguous. The germline V and J ends were trimmed by 0 bases and 1 base, with 9 bases remaining between them. CDR1 is MGHRA and CDR2 is YSYEKL in the germline V gene. The CDR3 consists of 15 residues. The CDR3 nucleotides read TGCGCCAGCAGCCAAGAAAAGTATAGCCAAGAGACCCAGTACTTC. Amino acid sequence: CASSQEKYSQETQYF.

This clone was counted a few times. The chain recombines TRBV7-9 with TRBJ2-1; D may be TRBD2 (7 bases). This CDR3 contains 17 residues. Trimming took 4 bases from V and 0 from J, leaving 16 bases between them. CDR1 is SEHNR and CDR2 is FQNEAQ in the germline V gene (reference sequence). Written as DNA, the CDR3 is TGTGCCAGCAGCTCCGGGGGGCTGTCCAGCTCCTACAATGAGCAGTTCTTC. Protein product: CASSSGGLSSSYNEQFF.

V usage is TRBV2 and J usage is TRBJ1-2; 7 bases are shared with TRBD1. Germline V lookup: CDR1 SNHLY, CDR2 FYNNEI. The CDR3 spans 14 residues. V gave up 4 bases and J gave up 0 bases; unmatched junction bases: 2. The CDR3 reads CASSGTGSNYGYTF. The CDR3 DNA reads as TGTGCCAGCAGTGGGACAGGCTCTAACTATGGCTACACCTTC. Variable domain in full (rest from reference TRBV2 and TRBJ1-2): EPEVTQTPSHQVTQMGQEVILRCVPISNHLYFYWYRQILGQKVEFLVSFYNNEISEKSEIFDDQFSVERPDGSNFTLKIRSTKLEDSAMYFCASSGTGSNYGYTFGSGTRLTVV.

The table lists this clone with a count of one. The V and J genes are TRBV7-7 and TRBJ2-3; a possible D gene is TRBD1 (6 bases). Trimming cost V 2 bases and J 4 bases, with 10 bases left between them. Germline assignment: CDR1 SSHAT and CDR2 FNYEAQ (reference sequence). This CDR3 is 14 amino acids long. CDR3 region: CASSLNRDSDTQYF. The CDR3 DNA follows: TGTGCCAGCAGCTTAAACAGGGATTCAGATACGCAGTATTTT.

About this clone: The junction departs from germline at one end; a sequencing error may be responsible. This chain links TRBV7-9 with TRBJ2-5; D is perhaps TRBD2 (5 bases). Germline V gene data show CDR1 as SEHNR and CDR2 as FQNEAQ (reference sequence). The CDR3 is made up of 12 amino acids. CDR3 nucleotides: TGTTCCAGCAGCCACTCGGGGGAGACCCAGTACTTC. Its translation: CSSSHSGETQYF.

Regarding this clone: Other DNA sequences in the same sample also yield this CDR3. V and J are TRBV18 and TRBJ2-7, with 7 positions matching TRBD1. CDR3 size: 14 residues. Germline lookup yields CDR1 KGHSH and CDR2 LQKENI. V shed 3 bases and J 3 bases; nucleotides not matched to a gene: 5. Here the CDR3 reads CASSPGTANYEQYF. CDR3 sequence (DNA): TGTGCCAGCTCACCCGGGACAGCGAACTACGAGCAGTACTTC.

The chain recombines TRBV19 with TRBJ2-7, with TRBD1 as a possible D gene (6 bases). The CDR3 has 15 amino acids. In germline, CDR1 is LNHDA, CDR2 SQIVND (reference sequence). Trimming cost V 6 bases and J 0 bases, with 15 bases left between them. The CDR3 is CASSLGQFPSYEQYF. DNA of the CDR3: TGTGCCAGTAGCCTTGGACAGTTCCCCTCCTACGAGCAGTACTTC. Variable domain in full (rest from reference TRBV19 and TRBJ2-7): DGGITQSPKYLFRKEGQNVTLSCEQNLNHDAMYWYRQDPGQGLRLIYYSQIVNDFQKGDIAEGYSVSREKKESFPLTVTSAQKNPTAFYLCASSLGQFPSYEQYFGPGTRLTVT.

The chain combines TRBV10-1 with TRBJ1-2, with 8 bases aligning to TRBD1. Trimming took 0 bases from V and 7 from J; bases not matched to a gene: 4. The CDR3 spans 14 residues. Germline V gene data show CDR1 as WNHNN and CDR2 as SYGVQD (reference sequence). For the CDR3, the DNA is TGCGCCAGCAGTGAGTCGGCCACAGGGGGTGGCTACACCTTC. It codes for CASSESATGGGYTF.

The V call is TRBV5-6, the J call TRBJ1-1, with a tentative D call TRBD1 (5 bases). CDR1 is SGHDT and CDR2 is YYEEEE in the germline V gene. This CDR3 has 15 amino acids. V was clipped by 4 bases and J by 3 bases, with 16 bases between them. CDR3 region: CASSARGSLYTEAFF. DNA of the CDR3: TGTGCCAGCAGCGCCCGGGGGAGTCTTTACACTGAAGCTTTCTTT.

V and J are TRBV19 and TRBJ1-1; D remains unclear. The CDR3 is made up of 15 amino acids. V was shortened by 3 bases and J by 2 bases, with 13 bases between the two germline ends. The germline V gene encodes CDR1 LNHDA and CDR2 SQIVND (reference sequence). CDR3 in amino acids: CASSIPYGVNTEAFF. Here the CDR3 DNA reads TGTGCCAGTAGTATCCCCTACGGGGTCAACACTGAAGCTTTCTTT.

The chain carries TRBV5-1 and TRBJ2-3, with 8 positions matching TRBD2. The CDR3 totals 16 residues. Unmatched junction bases numbered 5, after V lost 0 bases and J lost 2 bases. From germline, CDR1 is SGHRS and CDR2 YFSETQ. The CDR3 sequence: CASSLAAGGPTDTQYF. CDR3 DNA: TGCGCCAGCAGCTTGGCGGCGGGGGGCCCCACAGATACGCAGTATTTT.